This TCR beta chain is drawn from a study of blood T cell repertoires in COVID-19. Whole-study context: COVID-19 samples, acute and convalescent, were from the United States, Italy and Spain. PBMCs, B-cell-depleted T cells, or T cells were the source of the cDNA or gDNA that made up the material.

Germline-derived CDR1 and CDR2 are MNHEY and SMNVEV (reference sequence). Trimming left V 6 bases short and J 1 base short, with 13 bases between. The CDR3 is 14 amino acids. Authors' processing steps: Using reference gene primer amplification, nucleated cell counts were estimated. The data were produced by immunoSEQ multiplex PCR, yet TCRdb's version contains in-frame clones alone and is incomplete. V, J and clone size reflect that table, while D and trimming were determined from the DNA. The sample consists of roughly 290,000 clones, 75% to 95% of them appearing once. This chain uses TRBV27 with TRBJ2-7; D is possibly TRBD2 (6 bases). This receptor was taken from a woman aged 25 to 39 with COVID-19, enrolled during active disease. The source material was peripheral blood. The CDR3 nucleotides read TGTGCCAGCAGCCTCGGACTACAGTCCTACGAGCAGTACTTC. Its translation: CASSLGLQSYEQYF.